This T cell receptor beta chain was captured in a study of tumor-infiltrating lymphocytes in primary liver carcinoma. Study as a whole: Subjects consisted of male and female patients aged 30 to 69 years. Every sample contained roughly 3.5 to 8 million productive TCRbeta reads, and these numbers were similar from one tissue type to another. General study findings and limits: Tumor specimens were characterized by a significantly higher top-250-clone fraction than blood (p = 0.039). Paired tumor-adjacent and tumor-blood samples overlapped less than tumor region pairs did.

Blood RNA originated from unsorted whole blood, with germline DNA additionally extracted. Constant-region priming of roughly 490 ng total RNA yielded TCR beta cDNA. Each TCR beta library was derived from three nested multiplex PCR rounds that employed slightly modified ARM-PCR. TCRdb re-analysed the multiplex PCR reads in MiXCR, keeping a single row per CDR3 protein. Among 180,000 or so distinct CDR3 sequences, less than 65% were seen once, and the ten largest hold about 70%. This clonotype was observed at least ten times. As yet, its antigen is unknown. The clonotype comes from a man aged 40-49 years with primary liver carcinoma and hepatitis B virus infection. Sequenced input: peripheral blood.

CDR3 residues: CASSLGLEGYEQYF. Here the CDR3 DNA reads TGTGCCAGCAGCTTAGGCCTGGAGGGTTACGAGCAGTACTTC. The V gene is TRBV11-1, the J gene TRBJ2-7, with a tentative D call TRBD2 (6 bases). Germline CDR1 SGHAT, CDR2 FQDESV (reference sequence). The CDR3 totals 14 residues. Trimming pared 1 base from V and 4 bases from J, leaving 11 bases between.